These 22 T cell receptor beta chains share one sample of origin, sequenced in a study of OX40 agonist ivuxolimab in advanced cancers. Method: immunoSEQ multiplex PCR; TCRdb's copy keeps in-frame clones and lacks some. This sample yields about 69,000 clones, of which 75% to 90% are seen a single time; under 3.5% belongs to the top ten. This sample comprised CD4+ or CD8+ T cells sorted from blood, obtained in a trial of the OX40 agonist ivuxolimab. The receptors stem from an adult with an advanced solid tumor such as melanoma, head and neck, liver or kidney cancer.

This clone was found once. V and J are TRBV7-9 and TRBJ2-7, with D possibly being TRBD1 (6 bases). V was shortened by 3 bases and J by 2 bases, with 20 bases between the two germline ends. Germline CDR1 and CDR2: SEHNR and FQNEAQ (reference sequence). CDR3 length: 17 amino acids. CDR3 bases: TGTGCCAGCAGCTTGGAAAAAGACAGGTTCCTACCCTACGAGCAGTACTTC. As protein: CASSLEKDRFLPYEQYF.

The rearrangement links TRBV7-9 to TRBJ1-4; 7 bases match TRBD1. The CDR3 totals 18 residues. V shed 5 bases and J 0 bases; nucleotides not matched to a gene: 12. The V gene's germline CDR1 is SEHNR and CDR2 FQNEAQ (reference sequence). For the CDR3, the DNA is TGTGCCAGCAGCCTCCGGGGAGGGGGCACGGCAACTAATGAAAAACTGTTTTTT. Amino acid sequence: CASSLRGGGTATNEKLFF.

This chain links TRBV7-9 with TRBJ1-1; D perhaps matches TRBD1 (6 bases). Germline CDR1 is SEHNR and CDR2 is FQNEAQ (reference sequence). V lost 5 bases, J lost 5 bases, and 12 bases lay in between. The CDR3 runs 13 residues. CDR3 bases: TGTGCCAGCAGCCCAGGGGATCGGACTGAAGCTTTCTTT. As protein: CASSPGDRTEAFF.

In regard to this clone: The junction departs from the called germline gene at one end, perhaps through a read error. Other DNA sequences in the sample encode the same CDR3. This chain links TRBV9 with TRBJ1-5, with a tentative D call TRBD1 (5 bases). CDR1 and CDR2 from the germline V gene are SGDLS and YYNGEE. This CDR3 has 13 residues. CDR3 residues: CASSLDSNQPQHF. In nucleotides, the CDR3 is TGTGCCAGCAGCCTAGACAGCAATCAGCCCCAACATTTT.

The V and J genes are TRBV30 and TRBJ1-2; D ambiguous. Germline V gene lookup returns CDR1 GTSNPN and CDR2 SVGIG (reference sequence). The CDR3 runs to 14 residues. The ends were cut back, 0 bases at V and 8 bases at J, with 16 bases in the middle. Here the CDR3 DNA reads TGTGCCTGGAGTGTACGTGAAGGGATAGGCGGCTACACCTTC. Protein product: CAWSVREGIGGYTF.

V is TRBV6-1 and J is TRBJ2-3; D is possibly TRBD2 (7 bases). Trimming cost V 8 bases and J 4 bases, with 19 bases left between them. CDR1 is MNHNS and CDR2 is SASEGT in the germline V gene. This CDR3 is built from 15 residues. The CDR3 region has the DNA TGTGCCAGCGCCTATGGGTGGGGGGGCGCAGATACGCAGTATTTT. This sequence encodes CASAYGWGGADTQYF.

CDR3: CASSYSSTGGTDTQYF. The CDR3 coding sequence is TGTGCCAGCAGCTACTCTTCGACAGGGGGCACAGATACGCAGTATTTT. The V call is TRBV7-6, the J call TRBJ2-3; 8 bases line up with TRBD1. Germline values: CDR1 SGHVS, CDR2 FNYEAQ. The V and J ends lost 4 bases and 1 base, in that order; junction bases with no gene match: 7. CDR3 length: 16 residues.

J is TRBJ1-1 and V is TRBV30, with TRBD1 as a possible D gene (6 bases). Germline loops: CDR1 GTSNPN, CDR2 SVGIG (reference sequence). V lost 2 bases and J lost 2, with 12 bases in between. The CDR3 length is 14 residues. CDR3 sequence (DNA): TGTGCCTGGAGTCTCAGGGGATTCAACACTGAAGCTTTCTTT. Translated: CAWSLRGFNTEAFF.

The gene calls are TRBV9 and TRBJ2-2, with 8 bases identical to TRBD1. V gave up 5 bases and J gave up 5 bases; unmatched junction bases: 17. The germline CDR1 and CDR2 sequences are SGDLS and YYNGEE. This CDR3 has 18 residues. Written as DNA, the CDR3 is TGTGCCAGCAGTAGGACCTTCGCCAGGGGGCTTGAAACCGGGGAGCTGTTTTTT. It translates to CASSRTFARGLETGELFF.

The chain recombines TRBV7-2 with TRBJ1-2; D uncertain. Germline lookup yields CDR1 SGHTA and CDR2 FQGNSA. There are 15 residues in the CDR3. Trimming cost V 4 bases and J 3 bases, with 15 bases left between them. The CDR3 loop reads CASSYGTGFYYGYTF. CDR3 coding DNA: TGTGCCAGCAGCTACGGTACGGGGTTTTACTATGGCTACACCTTC. Supplemented by reference TRBV7-2 and TRBJ1-2, the full variable domain reads GAGVSQSPSNKVTEKGKDVELRCDPISGHTALYWYRQSLGQGLEFLIYFQGNSAPDKSGLPSDRFSAERTGGSVSTLTIQRTQQEDSAVYLCASSYGTGFYYGYTFGSGTRLTVV.

The gene calls are TRBV6-5 and TRBJ2-5, with D unclear. The CDR3 covers 14 residues. The germline V and J ends were trimmed by 2 bases and 5 bases, with 12 bases remaining between them. The germline V gene has CDR1 MNHEY and CDR2 SVGAGI. The chain's CDR3 is CASSYVAGVETQYF. The CDR3, as DNA: TGTGCCAGCAGTTACGTTGCCGGTGTCGAGACCCAGTACTTC.

The rearrangement links TRBV2 to TRBJ2-3, with D maybe TRBD2 (6 bases). Looked up from germline, CDR1 is SNHLY and CDR2 is FYNNEI. Trimming took 6 bases from V and 4 from J, leaving 14 bases between them. This CDR3 comprises 14 residues. The DNA of the CDR3 is TGTGCCAGCAGAACCGGCGGGGTTCCAGATACGCAGTATTTT. This codes for CASRTGGVPDTQYF.

The chain couples TRBV9 to TRBJ2-7; either TRBD1 or TRBD2 may supply D (5 bases each). The germline V and J ends were trimmed by 0 bases and 3 bases, with 7 bases remaining between them. There are 13 residues in the CDR3. The germline CDR1 and CDR2 sequences are SGDLS and YYNGEE. This CDR3 is CASSVGDHYEQYF. The CDR3 DNA is TGTGCCAGCAGCGTAGGGGACCACTACGAGCAGTACTTC.

The V gene is TRBV7-9, the J gene TRBJ2-1; possible D gene TRBD1, 5 bases. The CDR3 consists of 13 residues. Trimming took 1 base from V and 7 from J, leaving 8 bases between them. Germline CDR1 is SEHNR and CDR2 is FQNEAQ (reference sequence). The chain's CDR3 is CASSLEGRNEQFF. Here the CDR3 DNA reads TGTGCCAGCAGCTTAGAGGGGCGAAATGAGCAGTTCTTC.

In DNA, the CDR3 is TGTGCCAGCAGCACCCGGAACTATGGCTACACCTTC. It translates to CASSTRNYGYTF. The genes are TRBV7-2 and TRBJ1-2; D unclear. V was pared by 5 bases and J by 2 bases, with 6 bases between. Germline V gene data show CDR1 as SGHTA and CDR2 as FQGNSA. The CDR3 totals 12 residues.

The rearrangement joins TRBV5-1 to TRBJ1-5; 7 bases line up with TRBD1. The V and J ends lost 2 bases and 4 bases, in that order; junction bases with no gene match: 3. The germline V gene encodes CDR1 SGHRS and CDR2 YFSETQ. The CDR3 is 14 amino acids. CDR3 DNA sequence: TGCGCCAGCAGCTTAACAGGGGTGAATCAGCCCCAGCATTTT. Amino acids: CASSLTGVNQPQHF. Variable domain in full (rest from reference TRBV5-1 and TRBJ1-5): KAGVTQTPRYLIKTRGQQVTLSCSPISGHRSVSWYQQTPGQGLQFLFEYFSETQRNKGNFPGRFSGRQFSNSRSEMNVSTLELGDSALYLCASSLTGVNQPQHFGDGTRLSIL.

This clone came up once. The V call is TRBV30, the J call TRBJ2-3; possibly TRBD2 for D (6 bases). The length of the CDR3 is 12 residues. V gave up 3 bases and J gave up 5 bases, with 9 bases separating them. The germline V gene encodes CDR1 GTSNPN and CDR2 SVGIG (reference sequence). The CDR3 DNA reads TGTGCCTGGAGCGGGAGCGGAGATACGCAGTATTTT. Protein: CAWSGSGDTQYF.

This chain links TRBV7-2 with TRBJ2-5; possibly TRBD1 or TRBD2 for D (6 bases each). CDR1 and CDR2 (germline): SGHTA, FQGNSA. Trimming took off 7 bases at V and 9 bases at J, with 24 bases between the two ends. The CDR3 has 15 amino acids. The CDR3 DNA sequence: TGTGCCAGCACCCTAGGGGGGCGATTGTCGAGGGCCCAGTACTTC. Translated, it gives CASTLGGRLSRAQYF.

The chain has TRBV30 and TRBJ2-5; 8 bases fit TRBD1. The CDR3 loop spans 15 amino acids. J lost 5 bases, V lost 6 bases, and 14 bases had no gene match. CDR1 is GTSNPN and CDR2 is SVGIG in the germline V gene (reference sequence). CDR3 loop: CACVPRQGLLETQYF. The CDR3 DNA follows: TGTGCCTGCGTTCCCCGACAGGGGTTGTTGGAGACCCAGTACTTC.

V and J are TRBV5-6 and TRBJ2-7; D is unclear. Germline CDR1 and CDR2: SGHDT and YYEEEE. The CDR3 is 15 residues long. V lost 1 base and J lost 0, with 11 bases in between. The chain's CDR3 is CASSLSPQLSYEQYF. The CDR3 DNA sequence: TGTGCCAGCAGCTTGAGTCCGCAACTCTCCTACGAGCAGTACTTC.

The rearrangement uses TRBV15 and TRBJ2-7; D could derive from TRBD1 or TRBD2 (5 bases each). CDR1 and CDR2 (germline): LNHNV, YYDKDF (reference sequence). Trimming removed 0 bases at V and 1 base at J, with 10 bases between. The CDR3 is 15 amino acids. The CDR3 is CATSRDWGPSYEQYF. CDR3 nucleotides: TGTGCCACCAGCAGAGATTGGGGACCTTCCTACGAGCAGTACTTC.

This clone turned up a few times. The chain joins TRBV10-3 to TRBJ2-7; TRBD1 is a possible D gene (6 bases). This CDR3 comprises 11 residues. The germline CDR1 and CDR2 sequences are ENHRY and SYGVKD. Deletions cut 8 bases from V and 10 bases from J, with 15 bases between. Here the CDR3 DNA reads TGTGCCATCCGACAGGACCGCGACCAGTACTTC. Protein: CAIRQDRDQYF.